This T cell receptor (beta chain) stems from a study of T-cell reconstitution after alpha-beta-depleted transplantation in children. Unique molecular identifiers were used in preparing the TCRbeta library. TCRdb re-called the PCR reads through MiXCR, storing one row per CDR3 protein. The sample lists around 490,000 distinct CDR3 sequences, roughly an eighth seen once, with 13% to 15% in the top ten. The CDR3 runs 16 residues. Deletions cut 4 bases from V and 6 bases from J, with 20 bases between. Germline CDR1 is SGHRS and CDR2 is YFSETQ. Study-wide points: Some patients owed their high day-60 TCRbeta diversity to surviving recipient T cells and thymic progenitors. Several hundred graft clones that had expanded were reportedly the source of alpha-beta T cells about two months after transplant.

This clonotype was picked up many times. Its cognate antigen is unknown. The sequenced sample was PBMCs, mostly from graft donor cells, obtained 180 days after TCRalphabeta/CD19-depleted stem cell transplant. This receptor was taken from a female patient between 2 and 10 years old who had a stem cell transplant for aplastic anemia, so the T cells may come from the graft donor. The rearrangement uses TRBV5-1 and TRBJ2-1, with D tentatively TRBD2 (5 bases). The CDR3 loop reads CASSVGGVTSSNEQFF. CDR3 in DNA: TGCGCCAGCAGCGTTGGTGGCGTTACTAGTTCCAATGAGCAGTTCTTC.